Listed below are T cell receptor beta chains from one sample, sequenced in a study of blood T cells in healthy people across ages. In TCRdb, the 5' RACE reads were re-called with MiXCR into one record per CDR3 protein. The sample yields hundreds of thousands of distinct CDR3 sequences, around 68% seen once. Sequenced input: blood. The receptor source for this set is a man in his thirties or forties in good health. Each CDR3 is given without its conserved first and last residue.

J | V | length | CDR3
TRBJ2-1 | TRBV4-2 | 13 | ASSQTGPPYNEQF
TRBJ1-1 | TRBV12-3/TRBV12-4 | 12 | ASSRRLDGGEAF
TRBJ2-5 | TRBV6-6 | 11 | AGSALSWDEQY
TRBJ1-6 | TRBV28 | 10 | ASSLNGSPLH
TRBJ1-2 | TRBV6-4 | 12 | ASSGTSRTGGYT
TRBJ2-1 | TRBV7-8 | 10 | ASSVGNYEQF
TRBJ2-1 | TRBV9 | 12 | ASRQGLAANEQF
TRBJ1-5 | TRBV2 | 12 | ASSTTGCNQPQH
TRBJ2-1 | TRBV7-9 | 13 | ASGWSGGRDNEQF
TRBJ2-5 | TRBV6-5 | 14 | ASSYEGPNPKETQY
TRBJ1-2 | TRBV29-1 | 12 | SVERTGEGNGYT
TRBJ1-4 | TRBV7-3 | 15 | ASSSDGQGSGYEKLF
TRBJ2-1 | TRBV6-1 | 12 | ASSPMRSYNEQF
TRBJ2-7 | TRBV6-2/TRBV6-3 | 13 | ASRKLSGTLYEQY
TRBJ1-6 | TRBV4-2 | 14 | ASSQDEDRGGSPLH
TRBJ2-1 | TRBV20-1 | 13 | SASSGDPSYNEQF
TRBJ2-5 | TRBV7-9 | 13 | ASSLGRLASETQY
TRBJ2-5 | TRBV7-9 | 12 | ASSLVSGEETQY
TRBJ2-1 | TRBV6-2/TRBV6-3 | 13 | ASSGALSSYNEQF
TRBJ1-2 | TRBV6-5 | 11 | ASSLGTTHGYT
TRBJ1-6 | TRBV14 | 12 | ASSLGTYKSPLH
TRBJ2-1 | TRBV12-3/TRBV12-4 | 13 | ASSLVPRIGNEQF
NA | TRBV20-1 | 12 | SAPAGTGVYEQY
TRBJ2-3 | TRBV25-1 | 13 | AGSLGDGGRDTQY
TRBJ1-1 | TRBV29-1 | 11 | SVEWSGFSEAF
TRBJ2-3 | TRBV12-3/TRBV12-4 | 10 | ASRFTSDTQY
TRBJ2-3 | TRBV7-2 | 14 | ASSLVVRGGGDTQY
TRBJ2-3 | TRBV2 | 12 | ASIRGGPTDTQY
TRBJ2-1 | TRBV5-6 | 16 | ASSLGVVTGGFYNEQF
TRBJ1-2 | TRBV14 | 14 | ASSQDIAAWRYGYT
TRBJ2-5 | TRBV9 | 14 | ASSPRLAGYQETQY
TRBJ2-5 | TRBV4-3 | 13 | ASSQGPTSPETQY
TRBJ2-4 | TRBV27 | 12 | ASSHSGGTNEQY
TRBJ2-6 | TRBV29-1 | 12 | SVSSGTEANVPT
TRBJ2-1 | TRBV9 | 10 | ASSEGYNEQF
TRBJ2-5 | TRBV20-1 | 13 | SAREWRDSQETQY
TRBJ1-2 | TRBV28 | 10 | ASSRYNYGYT
TRBJ2-5 | TRBV5-4 | 11 | ASSTAGTETQY
TRBJ2-7 | TRBV3-1 | 13 | ASSQGWQSSCEQY
TRBJ2-4 | TRBV20-1 | 13 | SAQDEREVKNIQY
TRBJ2-5 | TRBV20-1 | 14 | SARGGQGGGRETQY
TRBJ2-7 | TRBV6-5 | 13 | ASSHRDRGVYEQY
TRBJ2-1 | TRBV29-1 | 13 | SVRGLAGGGNEQF
TRBJ2-2 | TRBV15 | 10 | ATRSSTGELF
TRBJ2-5 | TRBV7-2 | 15 | ASSLGPSGRGQETQY
NA | TRBV5-1 | 10 | ASSLSNNEQY
TRBJ2-7 | TRBV28 | 11 | ASSTPTGDGQY